A selection of T cell receptor beta chains follows, all from one sample in a study of cytomegalovirus exposure and HLA in healthy donors. Produced via immunoSEQ multiplex PCR; TCRdb's table is partial and in-frame only. The data show about 140,000 clones, less than 85% seen once. The specimen sequenced was PBMCs. These receptor sequences come from a middle-aged man in good health and CMV-seropositive. Each CDR3 is given with its conserved first and last residue. Fields, in order: J gene, clone size, D gene, V gene, CDR3 protein, CDR3 DNA. D genes are given only for firm matches. For some rows the clone size is stated as once, few or many, or as a class when expanded; others skip it.

TRBJ2-7 | - | - | TRBV30 | CAWNLAGPYEQYF | TGTGCCTGGAATCTCGCAGGGCCCTACGAGCAGTACTTC
TRBJ2-2 | - | - | TRBV10-1 | CASNMDSTGELFF | TGCGCCAGCAATATGGACAGTACCGGGGAGCTGTTTTTT
TRBJ1-2 | - | - | TRBV11-2 | CASSPLAPPGGDYGYTF | TGTGCCAGCAGCCCTCTAGCGCCCCCGGGGGGCGACTATGGCTACACCTTC
TRBJ1-2 | - | TRBD1 | TRBV25-1 | CASQQGDLSGYTF | TGTGCCAGCCAACAGGGGGATTTAAGTGGCTACACCTTC
TRBJ1-1 | - | - | TRBV19 | CASSPWGGARTEAFF | TGTGCCAGTAGCCCCTGGGGGGGGGCTAGGACTGAAGCTTTCTTT
TRBJ1-6 | - | - | TRBV6-5 | CASSYLQGNSPLHF | TGTGCCAGCAGTTACCTCCAGGGGAATTCACCCCTCCACTTT
TRBJ2-1 | - | - | TRBV6-5 | CASSYSNVLANEQFF | TGTGCCAGCAGTTACTCGAATGTTTTAGCCAATGAGCAGTTCTTC
TRBJ2-7 | few | TRBD1 | TRBV6-5 | CASSSDRPAYEQYF | TGTGCCAGCAGTTCGGACAGGCCAGCCTACGAGCAGTACTTC
TRBJ2-5 | - | - | TRBV13 | CASSAYSGLRETQYF | TGTGCCAGCAGCGCCTATAGCGGTTTAAGAGAGACCCAGTACTTC
TRBJ2-7 | - | - | TRBV6-1 | CASSPGTVYEQYF | TGTGCCAGCAGTCCGGGGACTGTCTACGAGCAGTACTTC
TRBJ2-1 | - | TRBD2 | TRBV30 | CAWSRWGVLAGGLNEQFF | TGTGCCTGGAGTCGGTGGGGGGTACTAGCGGGAGGCCTCAATGAGCAGTTCTTC
TRBJ1-3 | - | TRBD1 | TRBV27 | CASSLSMAGTGAGNTIYF | TGTGCCAGCAGTTTATCCATGGCCGGGACAGGGGCTGGAAACACCATATATTTT
TRBJ1-6 | - | - | TRBV25-1 | CASSEYGNSPLHF | TGTGCCAGCAGTGAATACGGTAATTCACCCCTCCACTTT
TRBJ1-1 | - | - | TRBV2 | CASSEAGYRVGTEAFF | TGTGCCAGCAGTGAAGCGGGCTACAGGGTAGGAACTGAAGCTTTCTTT
TRBJ1-1 | - | TRBD1 | TRBV7-2 | CASSPGTGNRNTEAFF | TGTGCCAGCAGCCCCGGGACAGGGAATCGGAACACTGAAGCTTTCTTT
TRBJ1-5 | - | - | TRBV6-5 | CASSPTAGGNQPQHF | TGTGCCAGCAGTCCTACAGCGGGCGGGAATCAGCCCCAGCATTTT
TRBJ1-2 | - | - | TRBV5-1 | CASSLENRGYTF | TGCGCCAGCAGCTTGGAGAATAGAGGCTACACCTTC
TRBJ1-1 | medium-sized | - | TRBV5-6 | CASSIQGLGTEAFF | TGTGCCAGCAGTATTCAGGGTCTGGGCACTGAAGCTTTCTTT
TRBJ2-3 | - | TRBD1 | TRBV29-1 | CSAVSPGTGLGTDTQYF | TGCAGCGCCGTAAGTCCCGGGACAGGGTTGGGCACAGATACGCAGTATTTT
TRBJ2-7 | - | TRBD1 | TRBV5-1 | CASSRGDRSYEQYF | TGCGCCAGCAGCAGAGGGGACAGATCCTACGAGCAGTACTTC
TRBJ1-2 | - | TRBD1 | TRBV5-1 | CASSSTGDGDNYGYTF | TGCGCCAGCAGTTCGACAGGGGATGGGGATAACTATGGCTACACCTTC